Listed here are 13 T cell receptor beta chains from one sample, sequenced in a study of identical twins. Each CDR3 protein gets one entry after TCRdb re-called the 5' RACE reads with MiXCR. Seen here are roughly 690,000 distinct CDR3 sequences, 21% observed once, and the top ten hold around 4.5%. These data were also filed under a second study, of T cells expressing NK-cell markers.

The sample comprised PBMCs. All receptors derive from a woman between 18 and 30 years old in good health.

This clonotype was seen at least ten times. The chain recombines TRBV7-9 with TRBJ2-7; D is unclear. With 1 base removed from V and 4 bases from J, the gap between germline ends came to 8 bases. Germline V lookup: CDR1 SEHNR, CDR2 FQNEAQ (reference sequence). This CDR3 region has 13 residues. The CDR3 protein is CASSLVYGYEQYF. CDR3 in DNA: TGTGCCAGCAGCTTAGTTTACGGTTACGAGCAGTACTTC.

This clonotype has more than one count but fewer than ten. V and J are TRBV27 and TRBJ2-2, with D unresolved. Germline lookup yields CDR1 MNHEY and CDR2 SMNVEV (reference sequence). Trimming left V 3 bases short and J 6 bases short, with 8 bases between. This CDR3 spans 13 amino acids. Written as DNA, the CDR3 is TGTGCCAGCAGTTTTCGAGGTGCCGGGGAGCTGTTTTTT. It is translated as CASSFRGAGELFF.

This clonotype was seen only a few times. The rearrangement links TRBV6-1 to TRBJ2-6, with D perhaps TRBD1 or TRBD2 (5 bases each). The length of the CDR3 is 15 residues. V gave up 6 bases and J gave up 2 bases, with 11 bases separating them. Germline lookup yields CDR1 MNHNS and CDR2 SASEGT. The CDR3 sequence: CASSPGATGANVLTF. In DNA form, the CDR3 reads TGTGCCAGCAGCCCCGGGGCTACTGGGGCCAACGTCCTGACTTTC.

The chain has TRBV12-3 or TRBV12-4 and TRBJ2-3, with TRBD2 matching 8 bases. J gave up 4 bases and V 6 bases, and 9 bases lay outside the gene matches. The CDR3 covers 15 residues. The CDR3 DNA follows: TGTGCCAGCAGCCACGGACTAGCTGGGTCAGATACGCAGTATTTT. Translating gives CASSHGLAGSDTQYF.

There are many counts of this clonotype. This chain uses TRBV29-1 with TRBJ1-1; D is perhaps TRBD1 (6 bases). The CDR3 has 13 residues. With 7 bases removed from V and 5 bases from J, the gap between germline ends came to 17 bases. CDR1 and CDR2 from the germline V gene are SQVTM and ANQGSEA. CDR3 in DNA: TGCAGCGGACAGGAGCGGAGTCGGACTGAAGCTTTCTTT. Translating it yields CSGQERSRTEAFF.

The chain links TRBV20-1 to TRBJ2-1, with TRBD2 matching over 8 bases. The CDR3 is made up of 14 amino acids. V was pared by 1 base and J by 10 bases, with 9 bases of the junction left unmatched. The germline V gene has CDR1 DFQATT and CDR2 SNEGSKA (reference sequence). The CDR3 nucleotides read TGCAGTGCTAGAGGGCGGGCAGCGGGGGTAGAGCAGTTCTTC. This translates into CSARGRAAGVEQFF.

This clonotype was seen many times. The V call is TRBV12-3 or TRBV12-4, the J call TRBJ1-5; 8 bases are a match to TRBD1. The length of the CDR3 is 16 residues. The J segment lost 6 bases and the V segment lost 6 bases, leaving 13 bases of the junction unmatched. This CDR3 reads CASSRQDRVGGQPQHF. In DNA form, the CDR3 reads TGTGCCAGCAGCCGACAGGACAGGGTTGGCGGTCAGCCCCAGCATTTT.

The sample holds many counts of this clonotype. V usage is TRBV7-2 and J usage is TRBJ2-7; D gene uncertain. The CDR3 runs to 11 residues. Germline values: CDR1 SGHTA, CDR2 FQGNSA. The ends were cut back, 5 bases at V and 4 bases at J, with 6 bases in the middle. As DNA, the CDR3 is TGTGCCAGCAGCAACCTTTACGAGCAGTACTTC. This sequence encodes CASSNLYEQYF.

This clonotype showed up many times. This chain connects TRBV5-1 to TRBJ2-5; 7 bases align to TRBD2. Germline CDR1 is SGHRS and CDR2 is YFSETQ. The CDR3 is 16 amino acids. The V and J ends lost 0 bases and 1 base, in that order; junction bases with no gene match: 6. CDR3 protein: CASSLAVSSGQETQYF. The CDR3 coding sequence is TGCGCCAGCAGCTTGGCCGTCTCTAGCGGCCAAGAGACCCAGTACTTC.

This clonotype was counted only a few times. The gene calls are TRBV20-1 and TRBJ2-3; D gene unclear. Trimming left V 3 bases short and J 0 bases short, with 10 bases between. Germline V gene data show CDR1 as DFQATT and CDR2 as SNEGSKA (reference sequence). The length of the CDR3 is 14 residues. CDR3 residues: CSASGWPSTDTQYF. CDR3 in DNA: TGCAGTGCTAGTGGGTGGCCTAGCACAGATACGCAGTATTTT.

This clonotype was picked up a small number of times. The chain links TRBV12-3 or TRBV12-4 to TRBJ2-1; 8 bases align to TRBD1. The V segment lost 5 bases and the J segment 2 bases; nucleotides outside the gene matches: 2. The CDR3 has 14 amino acids. For the CDR3, the DNA is TGTGCCAGCAGTCCGACAGGGGCCTACAATGAGCAGTTCTTC. The encoded protein is CASSPTGAYNEQFF.

The CDR3 protein is CSASRSTIHEQYF. The DNA of the CDR3 is TGCAGTGCTAGCCGCTCGACCATTCACGAGCAGTACTTC. The chain uses TRBV20-1 and TRBJ2-7; unclear D gene. The V end lost 3 bases, the J end lost 5 bases, and 14 bases lay between the germline ends. CDR3 length equals 13 residues. The germline gives CDR1 DFQATT, CDR2 SNEGSKA (reference sequence).

This clonotype was detected only a few times. The chain links TRBV29-1 to TRBJ2-7, with unresolved D. The CDR3 covers 11 residues. Trimming took off 4 bases at V and 3 bases at J, with 7 bases between the two ends. The germline V gene has CDR1 SQVTM and CDR2 ANQGSEA. The CDR3 loop is CSVGSIYEQYF. The CDR3 DNA reads TGCAGCGTTGGGAGTATCTACGAGCAGTACTTC.